The clone carrying this TCR beta chain occurred a few times. As yet, its antigen is unknown. The investigators reverse transcribed all of the isolated RNA, so they sequenced expressed TCRB transcripts. The assay was immunoSEQ multiplex PCR, and TCRdb's table has in-frame clones only and misses some. Of 250,000 to 350,000 clones detected, approximately 15% appear once; the ten largest clones hold about 6.6%. Germline CDR1 is SGHTA and CDR2 is FQGNSA. Unmatched junction bases numbered 2, after V lost 1 base and J lost 0 bases. CDR3 length: 15 residues. This specimen comes from a study of beta chain features in type 1 diabetes. Study-level findings and limits: Healthy donors had naive, central memory and Treg TCRB repertoires that appeared less similar than those seen among patients. More deletions and fewer insertions at VDJ junctions were found in patients with type 1 diabetes.

The TCR comes from a man aged 25-45 years in good health. What was sequenced was central memory CD4+ T cells from blood. The rearrangement joins TRBV7-2 to TRBJ2-7, with TRBD2 matching 8 bases. The CDR3, as DNA: TGTGCCAGCAGCTTAGTAGCGGGAAACTCCTACGAGCAGTACTTC. It encodes CASSLVAGNSYEQYF.